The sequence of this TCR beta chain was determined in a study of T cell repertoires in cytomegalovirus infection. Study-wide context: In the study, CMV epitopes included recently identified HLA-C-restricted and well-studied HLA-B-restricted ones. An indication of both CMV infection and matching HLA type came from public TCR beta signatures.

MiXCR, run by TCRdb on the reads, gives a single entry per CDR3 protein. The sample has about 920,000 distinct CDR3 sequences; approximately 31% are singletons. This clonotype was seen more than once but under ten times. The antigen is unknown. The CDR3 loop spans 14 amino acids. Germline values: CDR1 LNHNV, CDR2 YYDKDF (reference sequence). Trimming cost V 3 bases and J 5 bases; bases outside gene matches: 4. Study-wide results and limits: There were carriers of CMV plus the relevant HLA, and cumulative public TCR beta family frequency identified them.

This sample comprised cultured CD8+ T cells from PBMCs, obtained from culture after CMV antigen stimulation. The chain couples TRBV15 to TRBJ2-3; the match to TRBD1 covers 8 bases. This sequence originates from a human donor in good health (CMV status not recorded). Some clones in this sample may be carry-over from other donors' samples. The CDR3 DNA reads TGTGCCACCAGCAGTCCAGGGGGCCTAGATACGCAGTATTTT. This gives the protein CATSSPGGLDTQYF. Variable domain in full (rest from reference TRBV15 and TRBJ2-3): DAMVIQNPRYQVTQFGKPVTLSCSQTLNHNVMYWYQQKSSQAPKLLFHYYDKDFNNEADTPDNFQSRRPNTSFCFLDIRSPGLGDTAMYLCATSSPGGLDTQYFGPGTRLTVL.